This T cell receptor (beta chain) is drawn from a study of blood T cell repertoires in COVID-19. For the study at large: Samples came from the United States, Italy and Spain, spanning acute and convalescent COVID-19. Sample material is recorded as cDNA or gDNA derived from T cells, B-cell-depleted T cells, or PBMCs.

Seattle cases were enrolled at active infection and followed longitudinally. CDR1 SNHLY and CDR2 FYNNEI come from the germline V gene. The CDR3 runs to 11 residues. V lost 7 bases to trimming and J lost 6 bases, with 10 bases between them. Original processing methods: How many nucleated cells were present was estimated from reference gene primer amplification. TCRdb keeps only in-frame clones here, not all; method: immunoSEQ multiplex PCR. The V and J calls and the clone size are those of that table, but D and trimming were determined from the DNA. The data show about 230,000 clones, approximately 90% seen once. This clone has more than one count but fewer than ten.

The rearrangement uses TRBV2 and TRBJ2-7, with TRBD1 as a possible D gene (5 bases). The sequence was collected from a man in his forties or fifties with COVID-19, enrolled during active disease. The sequencing input was peripheral blood. The CDR3 protein is CASTRQLEQYF. The DNA for the CDR3 is TGTGCCAGCACTAGACAGCTCGAGCAGTACTTC.